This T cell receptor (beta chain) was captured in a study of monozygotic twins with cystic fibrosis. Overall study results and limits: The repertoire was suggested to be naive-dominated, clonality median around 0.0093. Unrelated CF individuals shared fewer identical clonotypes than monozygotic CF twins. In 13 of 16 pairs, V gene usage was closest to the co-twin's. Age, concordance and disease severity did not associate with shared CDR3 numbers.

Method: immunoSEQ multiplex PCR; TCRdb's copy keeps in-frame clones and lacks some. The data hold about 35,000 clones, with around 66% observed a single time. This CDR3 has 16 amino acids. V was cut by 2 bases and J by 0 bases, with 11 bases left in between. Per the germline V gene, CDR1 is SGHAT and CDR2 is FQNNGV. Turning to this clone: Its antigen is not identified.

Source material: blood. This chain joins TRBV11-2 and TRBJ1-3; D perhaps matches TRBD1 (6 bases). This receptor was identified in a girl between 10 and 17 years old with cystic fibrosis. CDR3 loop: CASSLLRGNSGNTIYF. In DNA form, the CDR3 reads TGTGCCAGCAGCTTACTCAGGGGAAACTCTGGAAACACCATATATTTT.